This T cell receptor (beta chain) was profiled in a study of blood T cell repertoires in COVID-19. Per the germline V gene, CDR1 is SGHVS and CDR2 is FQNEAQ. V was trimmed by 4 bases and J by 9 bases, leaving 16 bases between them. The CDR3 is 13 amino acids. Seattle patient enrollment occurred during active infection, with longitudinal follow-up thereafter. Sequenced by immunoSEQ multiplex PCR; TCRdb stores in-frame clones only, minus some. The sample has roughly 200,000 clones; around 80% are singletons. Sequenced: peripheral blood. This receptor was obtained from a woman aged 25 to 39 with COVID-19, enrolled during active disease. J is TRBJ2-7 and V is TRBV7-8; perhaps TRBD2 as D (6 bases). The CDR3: CASSSSVPKGQYF. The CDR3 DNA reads TGTGCCAGCAGCTCTAGCGTCCCCAAAGGGCAGTACTTC.